The rows below give T cell receptor beta chains drawn from one sample of a study of response to subunit inactivated influenza vaccine. TCRdb fed the RT-PCR reads into MiXCR, producing one record per CDR3 protein. Here the sample spans 860,000 or so distinct CDR3 sequences, over 20% being singletons. Sequencing was performed on PBMCs from blood, taken about 5 days after vaccination. These receptors were taken from a man aged 45-65 years who received an inactivated influenza vaccine. Both conserved end residues are part of each CDR3. The order of the fields is D gene, V gene, clone size, J gene, CDR3 DNA, CDR3 protein. D genes are given only for firm matches. The size field is filled for only some rows; it gives once, few, many or a size class.

d_call: -
v_call: TRBV6-1
clone_size: few
j_call: TRBJ2-1
cdr3_nt: TGTGCCAGCAAGTTGGTTGAGCAGTTCTTC
cdr3_aa: CASKLVEQFF

d_call: TRBD1
v_call: TRBV20-1
clone_size: few
j_call: TRBJ2-5
cdr3_nt: TGCAGTGCTGTGGGTGGACAGGGCAGGGGGGAGACCCAGTACTTC
cdr3_aa: CSAVGGQGRGETQYF

d_call: -
v_call: TRBV29-1
clone_size: -
j_call: TRBJ2-7
cdr3_nt: TGCAGCGTAAGCCAGCGGGACGAGCAGTACTTC
cdr3_aa: CSVSQRDEQYF

d_call: TRBD1
v_call: TRBV12-3/TRBV12-4
clone_size: few
j_call: TRBJ2-7
cdr3_nt: TGTGCCAGCAGTTTGAGGGACAGGGGCGAGCAGTACTTC
cdr3_aa: CASSLRDRGEQYF

d_call: -
v_call: TRBV9
clone_size: -
j_call: TRBJ2-2
cdr3_nt: TGTGCCAGCAGCGTAGAGGATTTGGTGAGACACGCGAACACCGGGGAGCTGTTTTTT
cdr3_aa: CASSVEDLVRHANTGELFF

d_call: -
v_call: TRBV28
clone_size: few
j_call: TRBJ1-5
cdr3_nt: TGTGCCAGCAGTGAAGCCCCGGGGGGGCTGGGTCAGCCCCAGCATTTT
cdr3_aa: CASSEAPGGLGQPQHF

d_call: -
v_call: TRBV29-1
clone_size: few
j_call: TRBJ2-7
cdr3_nt: TGCAGCTTCCCCCGGCTGCTGCGGGGGCAGTACTTC
cdr3_aa: CSFPRLLRGQYF

d_call: -
v_call: TRBV5-1
clone_size: many
j_call: TRBJ1-1
cdr3_nt: TGCGCCAGCAGATCTGACAGTGCATACACTGAAGCTTTCTTT
cdr3_aa: CASRSDSAYTEAFF

d_call: -
v_call: TRBV20-1
clone_size: few
j_call: TRBJ1-2
cdr3_nt: TGCAGTGCTATCGGACAAAACTATGGCTACACCTTC
cdr3_aa: CSAIGQNYGYTF

d_call: -
v_call: TRBV20-1
clone_size: many
j_call: TRBJ2-5
cdr3_nt: TGCAGTGCTCCCCGACAGGCTCGGCAAGAGACCCAGTACTTC
cdr3_aa: CSAPRQARQETQYF

d_call: TRBD2
v_call: TRBV10-3
clone_size: -
j_call: TRBJ2-1
cdr3_nt: TGTGCCATCAGTGAAGGACTAGCGGGAGGGCCGTTGGGCAATGAGCAGTTCTTC
cdr3_aa: CAISEGLAGGPLGNEQFF

d_call: -
v_call: TRBV11-2
clone_size: -
j_call: TRBJ2-7
cdr3_nt: TGTGCCCGTCCGGGGACGGAAATCTACGAGCAGTACTTC
cdr3_aa: CARPGTEIYEQYF

d_call: -
v_call: TRBV9
clone_size: few
j_call: TRBJ2-1
cdr3_nt: TGTGCCAGCAGCGTAGCCCCGAGCTCCTACAATGAGCAGTTCTTC
cdr3_aa: CASSVAPSSYNEQFF

d_call: TRBD1
v_call: TRBV2
clone_size: -
j_call: TRBJ2-7
cdr3_nt: TGTGCCAGCACGTGGACAGGGAAGTACGAGCAGTACTTC
cdr3_aa: CASTWTGKYEQYF

d_call: -
v_call: TRBV29-1
clone_size: few
j_call: TRBJ2-7
cdr3_nt: TGCAGCGGACAGAGCTCCTACGAGCAGTACTTC
cdr3_aa: CSGQSSYEQYF

d_call: TRBD2
v_call: TRBV5-1
clone_size: -
j_call: TRBJ2-3
cdr3_nt: TGCGCCAGCAGCTTGGTTAATTCGGGACTAGCGGGGAACACAGATACGCAGTATTTT
cdr3_aa: CASSLVNSGLAGNTDTQYF

d_call: -
v_call: TRBV12-3/TRBV12-4
clone_size: few
j_call: TRBJ2-7
cdr3_nt: TGTGCCAGCAGTTCACGATTAGACGCGACCTACGAGCAGTACTTC
cdr3_aa: CASSSRLDATYEQYF

d_call: -
v_call: TRBV10-3
clone_size: many
j_call: TRBJ2-7
cdr3_nt: TGTGCCATCAGTGAGGGACACCCACCCACCGAGCAGTACTTC
cdr3_aa: CAISEGHPPTEQYF

d_call: -
v_call: TRBV27
clone_size: -
j_call: TRBJ2-7
cdr3_nt: TGTGCCAGCAGTAGTCTGACCGGGGACGAGCAGTACTTC
cdr3_aa: CASSSLTGDEQYF

d_call: -
v_call: TRBV30
clone_size: few
j_call: TRBJ2-2
cdr3_nt: TGTGCCTGGAGTGTACCCCATCATAGGGAGCTGTTTTTT
cdr3_aa: CAWSVPHHRELFF

d_call: -
v_call: TRBV29-1
clone_size: many
j_call: TRBJ2-3
cdr3_nt: TGCAGCGTCTCAACCGCGCCGGCAGATACGCAGTATTTT
cdr3_aa: CSVSTAPADTQYF

d_call: -
v_call: TRBV3-1
clone_size: -
j_call: TRBJ1-3
cdr3_nt: TGTGCCAGCAGCCCAGACAGGAAGGGAAACACCATATATTTT
cdr3_aa: CASSPDRKGNTIYF

d_call: -
v_call: TRBV7-9
clone_size: few
j_call: TRBJ2-3
cdr3_nt: TGTGCCAGCAGCTTGCTGGTTAGCGTCCGCACAGATACGCAGTATTTT
cdr3_aa: CASSLLVSVRTDTQYF

d_call: TRBD1
v_call: TRBV29-1
clone_size: -
j_call: TRBJ1-1
cdr3_nt: TGCAGCGTTCACCAGGGGGCTGGCACTGAAGCTTTCTTT
cdr3_aa: CSVHQGAGTEAFF

d_call: -
v_call: TRBV11-2
clone_size: -
j_call: TRBJ1-5
cdr3_nt: TGTGCCGGCAGCTTAGATCACCGGCTGGTCGGTCAGCCCCAGCATTTT
cdr3_aa: CAGSLDHRLVGQPQHF

d_call: TRBD2
v_call: TRBV5-1
clone_size: few
j_call: TRBJ2-5
cdr3_nt: TGCGCCAGCAGCTTGGTCAGGGAGGGAGAGACCCAGTACTTC
cdr3_aa: CASSLVREGETQYF

d_call: -
v_call: TRBV12-3/TRBV12-4
clone_size: few
j_call: TRBJ1-2
cdr3_nt: TGTGCCAGCAGCACAATGGACAGTACCATGGGCTATGGCTACACCTTC
cdr3_aa: CASSTMDSTMGYGYTF

d_call: TRBD1
v_call: TRBV5-1
clone_size: few
j_call: TRBJ2-7
cdr3_nt: TGCGCCAGCAGCTGGGACAGCTTACAGTACTTC
cdr3_aa: CASSWDSLQYF

d_call: -
v_call: TRBV6-5
clone_size: -
j_call: TRBJ2-5
cdr3_nt: TGTGCCAGCAGTTCGCTTTCGGGACGCGACCAAGAGACCCAGTACTTC
cdr3_aa: CASSSLSGRDQETQYF

d_call: TRBD2
v_call: TRBV7-8
clone_size: -
j_call: TRBJ2-7
cdr3_nt: TGTGCCAGCAGTCCAGGCCCCCCTAATACGGGACTAGCCAAATACGAGCAGTACTTC
cdr3_aa: CASSPGPPNTGLAKYEQYF

d_call: -
v_call: TRBV20-1
clone_size: -
j_call: TRBJ2-7
cdr3_nt: TGCAGTGCTAGAGTTGGGGGGTTTGGCGAGCAGTACTTC
cdr3_aa: CSARVGGFGEQYF

d_call: TRBD2
v_call: TRBV7-9
clone_size: few
j_call: TRBJ2-1
cdr3_nt: TGTGCCAGCAGCTTGGATAGCGGGGCCGTCTACAATGAGCAGTTCTTC
cdr3_aa: CASSLDSGAVYNEQFF

d_call: TRBD1
v_call: TRBV6-5
clone_size: few
j_call: TRBJ1-5
cdr3_nt: TGTGCCAGCAGTTACCTTACAGGGGTTAGCAATCAGCCCCAGCATTTT
cdr3_aa: CASSYLTGVSNQPQHF

d_call: -
v_call: TRBV7-2
clone_size: -
j_call: TRBJ2-2
cdr3_nt: TGTGCCAGCAGCTCAGGGGGGAGGGCTACCGGGGAGCTGTTTTTT
cdr3_aa: CASSSGGRATGELFF

d_call: -
v_call: TRBV9
clone_size: -
j_call: TRBJ2-7
cdr3_nt: TGTGCCAGCAGCGTAGGGGGACCCACGGGGTACGAGCAGTACTTC
cdr3_aa: CASSVGGPTGYEQYF

d_call: -
v_call: TRBV7-6
clone_size: few
j_call: TRBJ2-4
cdr3_nt: TGTGCCAGCAGCTTATCAGGGGAAAACATTCAGTACTTC
cdr3_aa: CASSLSGENIQYF

d_call: -
v_call: TRBV29-1
clone_size: few
j_call: TRBJ2-5
cdr3_nt: TGCAGCGCCGGATTCTCGGTGGTGAAGGGCCAAGAGACCCAGTACTTC
cdr3_aa: CSAGFSVVKGQETQYF

d_call: TRBD2
v_call: TRBV9
clone_size: few
j_call: TRBJ2-5
cdr3_nt: TGTGCCAGCAGCAAGAGCGGGGGGGCGATCGAGACCCAGTACTTC
cdr3_aa: CASSKSGGAIETQYF

d_call: -
v_call: TRBV2
clone_size: few
j_call: TRBJ2-6
cdr3_nt: TGTGCCAGCCGCGCACCGATTATTCACTCTGGGGCCAACGTCCTGACTTTC
cdr3_aa: CASRAPIIHSGANVLTF

d_call: -
v_call: TRBV5-5
clone_size: -
j_call: TRBJ2-7
cdr3_nt: TGTGCCATGGGCCCCGGACTCCACTTCTACGAGCAGTACTTC
cdr3_aa: CAMGPGLHFYEQYF

d_call: -
v_call: TRBV18
clone_size: -
j_call: TRBJ1-2
cdr3_nt: TGTGCCAGCGCTACAGACCGGAGCACGGGCTACACCTTC
cdr3_aa: CASATDRSTGYTF

d_call: -
v_call: TRBV20-1
clone_size: few
j_call: TRBJ2-1
cdr3_nt: TGCAGTGCTAGGAGGCTTGGGAGCTACAATGAGCAGTTCTTC
cdr3_aa: CSARRLGSYNEQFF